This TCR beta chain was sequenced in a study of T cells in Graves' hyperthyroidism and ophthalmopathy. Trimming took 8 bases from V and 9 from J; bases not matched to a gene: 4. The CDR3 sequence is 13 residues long. Germline V gene sequence: CDR1 MNHNS, CDR2 SASEGT. Authors of the study amplified TCR beta CDR3 regions from RNA transcripts. Researchers ran a first-round RT-PCR on the TCR CDR3 using the HTBI primer set. TCRdb ran MiXCR on the multiplex PCR reads and lists one entry per CDR3 protein. The sample includes about 150,000 distinct CDR3 sequences, less than 25% of them seen just once. The chain combines TRBV6-1 with TRBJ1-6; 10 bases fit TRBD1. The sequencing sample was made of blood. The TCR comes from a woman aged 45-59 years with Graves' hyperthyroidism that later progressed to Graves' ophthalmopathy. The DNA for the CDR3 is TGTGCCAGCCATGGGACAGGGGTTTCACCCCTCCACTTT. It specifies CASHGTGVSPLHF.